This T cell receptor (beta chain) was identified in a study of cytomegalovirus exposure and HLA in healthy donors. For the study at large: As an earlier analysis found, 150 million to 200 million T cells yielded about 120 million unique TCR beta sequences.

60 Vbeta and 13 Jbeta primers were used in PCR. The data were produced by immunoSEQ multiplex PCR, yet TCRdb's version contains in-frame clones alone and is incomplete. The data show around 70,000 clones, with approximately 72% seen just once and about 9.5% held by the top ten. In the case of this clone: Its antigen is currently unknown.

Study results and caveats: DRB1 showed the most TCR associations and HLA-C the fewest in a later analysis, as rates varied by HLA locus.

The source of this sequence is a woman in her thirties or forties in good health and CMV-seropositive. Specimen: PBMCs.

CDR3 sequence (DNA): TGTGCCAGCAGCTTAATCGATCAGCCCCAGCATTTT. Its translation is CASSLIDQPQHF. The rearrangement links TRBV7-3 to TRBJ1-5, with D unclear. CDR1 SGHTA and CDR2 FQGTGA come from the germline V gene. The CDR3 spans 12 residues. Trimming pared 1 base from V and 5 bases from J, leaving 3 bases between.